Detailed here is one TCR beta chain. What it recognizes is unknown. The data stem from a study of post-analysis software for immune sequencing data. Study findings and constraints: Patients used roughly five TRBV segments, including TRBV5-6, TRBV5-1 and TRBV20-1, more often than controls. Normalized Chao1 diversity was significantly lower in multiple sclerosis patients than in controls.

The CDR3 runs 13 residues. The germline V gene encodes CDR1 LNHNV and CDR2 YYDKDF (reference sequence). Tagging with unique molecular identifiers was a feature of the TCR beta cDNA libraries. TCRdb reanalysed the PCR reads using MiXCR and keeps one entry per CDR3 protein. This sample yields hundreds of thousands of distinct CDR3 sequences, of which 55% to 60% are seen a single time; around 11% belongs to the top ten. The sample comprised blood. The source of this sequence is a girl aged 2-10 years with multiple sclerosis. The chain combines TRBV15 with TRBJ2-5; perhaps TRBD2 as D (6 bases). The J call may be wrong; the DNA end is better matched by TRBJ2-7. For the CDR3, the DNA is TGTGCCACCAGCAGAGAAAGGGGACTCGAGCAGTACTTC. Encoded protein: CATSRERGLEQYF.